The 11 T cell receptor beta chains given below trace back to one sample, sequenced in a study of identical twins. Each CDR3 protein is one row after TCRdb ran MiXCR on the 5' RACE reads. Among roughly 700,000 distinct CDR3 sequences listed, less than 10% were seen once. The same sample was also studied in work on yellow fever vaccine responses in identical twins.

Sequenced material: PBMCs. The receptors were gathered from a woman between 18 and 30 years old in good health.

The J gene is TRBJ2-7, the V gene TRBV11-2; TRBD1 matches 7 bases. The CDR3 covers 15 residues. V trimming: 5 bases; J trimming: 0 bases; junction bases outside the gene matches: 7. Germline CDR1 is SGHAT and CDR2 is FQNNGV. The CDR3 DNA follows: TGTGCCAGCAGCCCCTGGACAGGCCACTCCTACGAGCAGTACTTC. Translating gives CASSPWTGHSYEQYF.

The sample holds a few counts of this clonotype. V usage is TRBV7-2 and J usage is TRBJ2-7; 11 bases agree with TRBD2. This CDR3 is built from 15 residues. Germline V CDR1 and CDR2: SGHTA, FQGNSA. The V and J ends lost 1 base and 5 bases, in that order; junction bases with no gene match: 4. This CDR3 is CASSLVGLAGHEQYF. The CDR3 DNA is TGTGCCAGCAGCTTAGTTGGACTAGCGGGCCACGAGCAGTACTTC.

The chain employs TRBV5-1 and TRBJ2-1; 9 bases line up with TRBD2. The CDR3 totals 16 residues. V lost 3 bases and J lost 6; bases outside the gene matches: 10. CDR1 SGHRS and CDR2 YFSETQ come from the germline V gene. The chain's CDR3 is CASSSSGTSGANEQFF. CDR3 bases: TGCGCCAGCAGCTCTAGCGGGACAAGTGGGGCCAATGAGCAGTTCTTC.

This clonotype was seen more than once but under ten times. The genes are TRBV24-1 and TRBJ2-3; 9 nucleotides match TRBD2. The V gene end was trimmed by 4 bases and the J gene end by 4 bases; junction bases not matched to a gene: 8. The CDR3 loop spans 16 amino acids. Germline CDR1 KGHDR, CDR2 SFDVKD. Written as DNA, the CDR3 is TGTGCCACCAGTGACCAATTAGCGGGAGTATCAGATACGCAGTATTTT. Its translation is CATSDQLAGVSDTQYF.

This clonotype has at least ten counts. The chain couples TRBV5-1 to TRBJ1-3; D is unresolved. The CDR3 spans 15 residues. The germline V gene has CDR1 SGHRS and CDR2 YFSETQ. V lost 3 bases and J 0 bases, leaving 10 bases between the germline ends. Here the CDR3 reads CASSSGSDSGNTIYF. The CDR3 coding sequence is TGCGCCAGCAGCTCGGGTAGCGACTCTGGAAACACCATATATTTT.

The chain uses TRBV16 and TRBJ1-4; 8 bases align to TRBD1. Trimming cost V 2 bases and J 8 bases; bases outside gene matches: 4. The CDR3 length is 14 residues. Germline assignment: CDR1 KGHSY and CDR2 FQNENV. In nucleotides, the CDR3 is TGTGCCAGCAGCCAACTGGCAGGGGGCGAAAAACTGTTTTTT. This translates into CASSQLAGGEKLFF.

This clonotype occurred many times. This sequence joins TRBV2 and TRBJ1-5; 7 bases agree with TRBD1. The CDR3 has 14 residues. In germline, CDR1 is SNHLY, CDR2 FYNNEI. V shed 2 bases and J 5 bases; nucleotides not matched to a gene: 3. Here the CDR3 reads CASSESRGDQPQHF. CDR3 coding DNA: TGTGCCAGCAGTGAAAGCAGGGGGGATCAGCCCCAGCATTTT.

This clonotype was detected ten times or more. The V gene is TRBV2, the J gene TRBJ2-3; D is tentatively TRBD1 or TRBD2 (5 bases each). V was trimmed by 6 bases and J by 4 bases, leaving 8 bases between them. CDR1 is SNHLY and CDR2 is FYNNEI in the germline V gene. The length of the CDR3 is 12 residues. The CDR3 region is CASRRGPDTQYF. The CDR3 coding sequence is TGTGCCAGCAGGAGGGGACCAGATACGCAGTATTTT.

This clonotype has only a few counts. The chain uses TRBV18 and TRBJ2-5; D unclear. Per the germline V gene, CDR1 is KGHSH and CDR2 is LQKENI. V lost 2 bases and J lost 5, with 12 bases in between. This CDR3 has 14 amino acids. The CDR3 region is CASSPFMGAETQYF. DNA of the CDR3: TGTGCCAGCTCACCATTTATGGGTGCGGAGACCCAGTACTTC.

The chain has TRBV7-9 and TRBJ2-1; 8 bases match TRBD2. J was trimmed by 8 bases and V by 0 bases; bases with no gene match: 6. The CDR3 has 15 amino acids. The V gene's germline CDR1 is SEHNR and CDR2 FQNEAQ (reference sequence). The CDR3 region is CASSLATGLGDEQFF. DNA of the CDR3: TGTGCCAGCAGCTTAGCGACGGGACTAGGGGATGAGCAGTTCTTC.

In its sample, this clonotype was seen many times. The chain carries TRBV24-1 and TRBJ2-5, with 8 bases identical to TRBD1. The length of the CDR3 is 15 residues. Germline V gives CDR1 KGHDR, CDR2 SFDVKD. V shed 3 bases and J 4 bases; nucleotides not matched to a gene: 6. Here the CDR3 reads CATSDPGQGPETQYF. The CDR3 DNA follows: TGTGCCACCAGTGATCCCGGACAGGGACCAGAGACCCAGTACTTC.